This T cell receptor (beta chain) was found in a study of blood T cells in healthy people across ages (dated by TCRdb to about 2015). Study-level background: Template switching captured roughly one uniquely barcoded TCR beta cDNA molecule per two T cells in model experiments. Using deep sequencing normalized with unique cDNA molecular identifiers, the study measured how TCR beta repertoire diversity changes with age. To avoid experimental bias, donors of different ages were spread randomly across the sequencing lanes. The donors were divided into four age groups: young (average 16 years), middle-aged (about 40), aged (roughly 66) and long-lived (approximately 74). The study analyzed two additional independent replicas of 1 million unique cDNA reads from the same blood draw for two donors, one aged 18 to 30 and one aged 80 or older. Here is what the overall study found, with its caveats: Donor CMV infection status was unknown, potentially confounding age-related changes in expanded clonotypes. Compared with the aged group, the long-lived group had more naive CD4+ T cells, fewer expanded clones and increased TCR diversity, suggesting age selection. The percentage of naive T cells measured by flow cytometry correlated strongly with observed TCR beta diversity. Bulk unsorted PBMC profiling prevented conclusive comparison of naive and antigen-experienced compartments. Observed TCR beta diversity per million T cells fell roughly linearly with age, and a significant reduction was already apparent by age approximately 40. Estimates of total diversity based on one million sequenced T cells were considered lower bounds and underestimates.

The CDR3 starts with the cysteine, ends with the phenylalanine, and has 15 residues. Only the CDR3 region is kept as DNA, spanning 45 bases read in frame from base 1. V is shortened by 3 bases, J by 6 bases, and the region joining them spans 16 bases. The germline V gene specifies SGHRS as CDR1 and YFSETQ as CDR2. This clonotype was detected many times. There is no known antigen for this receptor. No base quality information exists; no much larger clone differs at one position. The donors were roughly 40 Caucasian individuals from Russia, aged about 6 to 100 years, who were systemically healthy. Approximately 9.3 milliliters of peripheral blood were collected from each donor into EDTA-treated Vacutainer tubes. PBMCs were isolated by Ficoll-Paque density-gradient centrifugation, with at least 6 million obtained per sample. Total RNA was extracted from PBMCs with Trizol reagent, with at least 5 micrograms obtained per sample. Naive CD45RAhigh/CD27high T cell percentages were measured by flow cytometry on a PBMC aliquot from every donor.

Library creation used 5' RACE. Instrument on record: Illumina HiSeq 2500. A second PCR of roughly 7 to 11 cycles was performed with a sample-barcoded 5' primer and a J-beta primer mix. A template-switch 5' adaptor carrying 12 random nucleotides introduced a unique molecular identifier onto each TCR beta cDNA molecule. Each sample yielded at least 2.5 million CDR3-containing paired-end reads. First-strand cDNA synthesis was performed from all RNA using the Mint cDNA synthesis kit, with priming by a TRBC-specific oligonucleotide. Following uracil-DNA glycosylase treatment, a first 18-cycle PCR with universal primers M1SS and BC2_uni_R was performed on all cDNA. In the paper's pipeline: Each sample was normalized by randomly selecting 1 million high-quality reads, each carrying a distinct molecular identifier. Reads sharing molecular identifiers were discarded rather than binned into consensus sequences. MiTCR, run with a Q25 quality threshold and the strictest error-elimination algorithm, handled CDR3 identification, clonotype clustering and error correction. A nonparametric unseen species model using Euler transformation provided a lower-bound estimate of total TCR beta diversity. TCRdb trimmed public reads at Q25 via fastp, called clones via MiXCR and kept in-frame beta chains. Entries that share a CDR3 protein sequence are merged under the most common genes and DNA. For this entry, the V and J calls and clone size follow TCRdb and not the study's own pipeline. Present in this sample are approximately 700,000 distinct CDR3 sequences, roughly 32% of which were seen just once. 15% of the sample is taken by the ten largest.

Recombination linked TRBV5-1 to TRBJ2-1; the D gene is perhaps TRBD2, from 6 matching bases. The sequenced sample was blood. This TCR was sampled from a woman aged 80 or over in good health. Donor details come from another sample of the same person, matched by shared clones. The nucleotide sequence is given as TGCGCCAGCAGCTCCCCGGGACTGGGGCTCAATGAGCAGTTCTTC. It specifies CASSSPGLGLNEQFF.